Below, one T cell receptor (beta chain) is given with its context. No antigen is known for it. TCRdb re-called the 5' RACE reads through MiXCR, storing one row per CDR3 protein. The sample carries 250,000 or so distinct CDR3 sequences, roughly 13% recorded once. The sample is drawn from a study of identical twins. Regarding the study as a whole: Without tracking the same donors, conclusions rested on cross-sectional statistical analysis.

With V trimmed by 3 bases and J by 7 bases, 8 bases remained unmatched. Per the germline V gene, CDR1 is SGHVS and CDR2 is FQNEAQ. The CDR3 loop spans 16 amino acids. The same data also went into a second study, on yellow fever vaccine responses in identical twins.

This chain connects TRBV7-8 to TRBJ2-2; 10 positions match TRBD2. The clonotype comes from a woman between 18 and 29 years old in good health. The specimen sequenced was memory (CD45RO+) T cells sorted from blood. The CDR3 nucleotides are TGTGCCAGCAGCTTGGTGGAACTAGCGGGGAACGGGGAGCTGTTTTTT. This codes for CASSLVELAGNGELFF.